This T cell receptor (beta chain) is drawn from a study of shared clonotypes between healthy human individuals. CDR1 is MGHRA, CDR2 YSYEKL, per germline. This CDR3 contains 14 residues. V was trimmed by 0 bases and J by 8 bases, leaving 13 bases between them. This table comes from immunoSEQ multiplex PCR, and its TCRdb copy is limited to in-frame clones, with some not included. Here the sample spans approximately 940,000 clones, 76% being singletons. The sequenced sample consisted of memory CD4+ T cells sorted from blood. Subset meaning: CD45RA-negative fraction. This chain links TRBV4-1 with TRBJ1-1, with D tentatively TRBD1 (5 bases). The clonotype was recovered from a man between 18 and 35 years old in good health. CDR3 sequence reads: CASSQDGGMGEAFF. The CDR3 DNA reads TGCGCCAGCAGCCAAGACGGGGGTATGGGCGAAGCTTTCTTT.